This is a list of T cell receptor beta chains from one sample in a study of blood T cell repertoires in COVID-19. Only in-frame clones appear in the TCRdb table, and some are missing; sequencing was by immunoSEQ multiplex PCR. Of about 300,000 clones listed, about 85% are singletons. The source material was peripheral blood. The receptor source for this set is a human donor in a cohort sampled during active COVID-19. Both conserved end residues are part of each CDR3. A D gene is named only where the DNA matches it firmly. The size field is filled for only some rows; it gives once, few, many or a size class.

d_call j_call clone_size v_call cdr3_nt cdr3_aa
TRBD2 TRBJ2-7 once TRBV27 TGTGCCAGCAGTTTTTCGACTAGCGGGAACTACGAGCAGTACTTC CASSFSTSGNYEQYF
TRBD1 TRBJ1-1 . TRBV14 TGTGCCAGCAGCCAAGACGGGACAGGGTATACTGAAGCTTTCTTT CASSQDGTGYTEAFF
TRBD2 TRBJ2-1 . TRBV19 TGTGCCAGTAGTTCTCTAGCGGGCAACTACAATGAGCAGTTCTTC CASSSLAGNYNEQFF
TRBD1 TRBJ2-7 . TRBV28 TGTGCCAGCAGTTCCTCCTGGGGCCCGGGACAGGGTGCCTACGAGCAGTACTTC CASSSSWGPGQGAYEQYF
. TRBJ2-3 . TRBV5-1 TGCGCCAGCAGCTCGCGCCTCGGGGGGCGGGTCACAGATACGCAGTATTTT CASSSRLGGRVTDTQYF
. TRBJ1-3 once TRBV5-1 TGCGCCAGCAGCCGGGAGACCTTACAGACTGGAAACACCATATATTTT CASSRETLQTGNTIYF
. TRBJ2-3 . TRBV23-1 TGCGCCAGCAGTCAACTGGTACCTACTTGCACAGATACGCAGTATTTT CASSQLVPTCTDTQYF
TRBD1 TRBJ2-1 . TRBV5-4 TGTGCCAGCAGCTCCGGGGGACAGGGGAGTGTAAATGAGCAGTTCTTC CASSSGGQGSVNEQFF
TRBD2 TRBJ2-7 . TRBV25-1 TGTGCCAGCAGTGGGACTAGCGGGAGGGCCGGCGAGCAGTACTTC CASSGTSGRAGEQYF
. TRBJ2-7 few TRBV14 TGTGCCAGCAGCCAAGATATTGGGTTGGGTCCGGGTCTCTACGAGCAGTACTTC CASSQDIGLGPGLYEQYF
TRBD2 TRBJ2-1 . TRBV27 TGTGCCAGCAGTTTATATAGCGGGACTTCCTACAATGAGCAGTTCTTC CASSLYSGTSYNEQFF
. TRBJ1-2 . TRBV25-1 TGTGCCAGCAGCGAAGTAGGGGCAGGGGGCTACACCTTC CASSEVGAGGYTF
. TRBJ1-2 few TRBV6-5 TGTGCCAGCAGTTATAATAGGCAGGCTCGTTATGGCTACACCTTC CASSYNRQARYGYTF
. TRBJ1-3 . TRBV4-2 TGTGCCAGCAGCCAAGATTCCCCGGGCTCTGGAAACACCATATATTTT CASSQDSPGSGNTIYF
TRBD2 TRBJ2-3 . TRBV18 TGTGCCAGCTCACCACCAAGCGGGAGAAGTACAGATACGCAGTATTTT CASSPPSGRSTDTQYF
TRBD2 TRBJ2-2 . TRBV3-1/TRBV3-2 TGTGCCAGCAGTCCCGGGACTAGCTATCGAACCGGGGAGCTGTTTTTT CASSPGTSYRTGELFF
TRBD1 TRBJ1-4 . TRBV28 TGTGCCAGCAGCCCCCCGACAGGGGGCATTACTGAAAAACTGTTTTTT CASSPPTGGITEKLFF
. TRBJ1-1 many TRBV2 TGTGCCAGCAGTGGGCTAGAGAACACTGAAGCTTTCTTT CASSGLENTEAFF
TRBD1 TRBJ1-6 . TRBV9 TGTGCCAGCAGCCATGGGGACAGCGGGTTTCGTTCACCCCTCCACTTT CASSHGDSGFRSPLHF
. TRBJ2-1 . TRBV7-9 TGTGCCAGCAGCTTAGGTGTCCCTAATAATGAGCAGTTCTTC CASSLGVPNNEQFF
. TRBJ2-1 . TRBV28 TGTGCCAGCATGAGGTCGGGAAATAATGAGCAGTTCTTC CASMRSGNNEQFF
. TRBJ2-6 . TRBV27 TGTGCCAGCAGTTTAGTGTCTTCAGGGTTTGGGGCCAACGTCCTGACTTTC CASSLVSSGFGANVLTF
. TRBJ1-5 . TRBV7-6 TGTGCCAGCAGCTTGGGGGGGAACGCCAATCAGCCCCAGCATTTT CASSLGGNANQPQHF
. TRBJ2-3 few TRBV6-1 TGTGCCAGCAGTGAAGTACCAGGGAAGTCCACAGATACGCAGTATTTT CASSEVPGKSTDTQYF
. TRBJ1-1 few TRBV7-8 TGTGCCAGCACTCAGGGAACTGAAGCTTTCTTT CASTQGTEAFF